The 8 T cell receptor beta chains presented below share a single source sample, sequenced in a study of T cell repertoires in cytomegalovirus infection (dated by TCRdb to the late 2010s). This specimen's treatment or condition label, per the study, means: in vitro stimulation with specific CMV peptide epitopes to enrich CMV-specific T cells. The antigens these receptors bind are not known. Sequencing instrument: Illumina HiSeq 1500. Using fastp trimming at Q25 and MiXCR clonotype assembly, TCRdb reanalyzed the public sequencing data and kept in-frame beta chains. Entries are consolidated by CDR3 protein sequence, retaining the most common genes and DNA. The sample includes roughly 70,000 distinct CDR3 sequences, with 20% to 25% observed a single time. The top ten clones comprise roughly two thirds of the sample. The sample here was CD8+ T cells from cultured PBMCs, taken from culture after CMV antigen stimulation. Source of these receptors: a human donor in good health (CMV status not recorded). Some clones in this sample may be carry-over from other donors' samples.

This clonotype was observed a handful of times. The V gene is TRBV5-6, the J gene TRBJ1-5, with D perhaps matching TRBD1 (6 bases). CDR3 size: 16 residues. Germline V CDR1 and CDR2: SGHDT, YYEEEE. V was pared by 0 bases and J by 3 bases, with 13 bases between. The CDR3 region is CASSLGQVAFNQPQHF. The CDR3 DNA reads as TGTGCCAGCAGCTTGGGACAGGTCGCCTTCAATCAGCCCCAGCATTTT.

The J gene is TRBJ1-3, the V gene TRBV12-5, with D tentatively TRBD1 (5 bases). The CDR3 contains 16 residues. Per the germline V gene, CDR1 is LGHNT and CDR2 is FRNRAP. Deletions cut 7 bases from V and 1 base from J, with 17 bases between. CDR3 protein: CASVGGGDGSGNTIYF. CDR3 bases: TGTGCTAGTGTCGGGGGAGGTGACGGATCTGGAAACACCATATATTTT.

This clonotype occurred many times. The rearrangement links TRBV28 to TRBJ1-5; 7 bases line up with TRBD1. The trim removed 4 bases at V and 6 bases at J, leaving 9 bases unmatched. Germline values: CDR1 MDHEN, CDR2 SYDVKM. This CDR3 is built from 15 residues. DNA for the CDR3: TGTGCCAGCAGTTCTTTTGACAGGGTTGCTCAGCCCCAGCATTTT. This sequence encodes CASSSFDRVAQPQHF.

This clonotype was counted a few times. The chain employs TRBV20-1 and TRBJ1-1; D ambiguous. CDR3 size: 14 residues. CDR1 is DFQATT and CDR2 is SNEGSKA in the germline V gene (reference sequence). Trimming removed 4 bases at V and 2 bases at J, with 14 bases between. The CDR3 spells CSAIRASGNTEAFF. CDR3 coding DNA: TGCAGTGCTATACGGGCCTCGGGAAACACTGAAGCTTTCTTT.

This chain connects TRBV7-2 to TRBJ2-7; tentatively, D is TRBD2 (6 bases). The CDR3 has 15 residues. Germline V CDR1 and CDR2: SGHTA, FQGNSA. Trimming took off 2 bases at V and 3 bases at J, with 14 bases between the two ends. DNA of the CDR3: TGTGCCAGCAGCTTAATCGACGGGGGAGGCTACGAGCAGTACTTC. Translated, it gives CASSLIDGGGYEQYF.

Here the CDR3 reads CASSYKHRSSYEQYF. CDR3 coding DNA: TGTGCCAGCAGTTACAAGCACAGGAGCTCCTACGAGCAGTACTTC. The V gene is TRBV6-2 or TRBV6-3, the J gene TRBJ2-7, with a weak D call TRBD1 (5 bases). Germline CDR1 reads MNHEY; CDR2 reads SVGEGT. This CDR3 is built from 15 residues. V was shortened by 2 bases and J by 0 bases, with 11 bases between the two germline ends.

This clonotype occurred a few times. This chain uses TRBV5-5 with TRBJ2-7; TRBD2 is a possible D gene (5 bases). V was pared by 7 bases and J by 2 bases, with 13 bases between. In germline, CDR1 is SGHKS, CDR2 YYEKEE (reference sequence). The CDR3 has 13 residues. The CDR3 bases are TGTGCCAGCGGTCCGGGGAACCCCTACGAGCAGTACTTC. The encoded protein is CASGPGNPYEQYF.

This clonotype appeared a few times. The chain has TRBV6-5 and TRBJ1-1; D is ambiguous. Trimming pared 7 bases from V and 0 bases from J, leaving 9 bases between. The CDR3 has 13 residues. From germline, CDR1 is MNHEY and CDR2 SVGAGI. The CDR3 nucleotides read TGTGCCAGCACCTATGGAGTGAACACTGAAGCTTTCTTT. As protein: CASTYGVNTEAFF.